This TCR beta chain was observed in a study of blood T cell repertoires in COVID-19. Study-level information: COVID-19 samples from acute and convalescent phases originated in the United States, Italy and Spain. T cells, B-cell-depleted T cells, or PBMCs supplied cDNA or gDNA.

How the authors handled the data: Estimates of nucleated cell counts were drawn from the amplification of reference gene primers. Libraries were prepared by immunoSEQ multiplex PCR; TCRdb keeps only in-frame clonotypes and omits some of them. For V, J and clone size, that table is used; D and trimming come from the DNA. In the table there are about 230,000 clones, around 90% of which are singletons. With regard to this clone: Distinct nucleotide sequences in the sample also encode this CDR3.

Germline V gives CDR1 LGHNA, CDR2 YSLEER. CDR3 length: 15 amino acids. Losses at the gene ends were 3 bases for V and 2 bases for J; bases not matched to a gene: 2. The TCR comes from a woman aged 18 to 35 who had recovered from COVID-19. Source material: peripheral blood. The V and J genes are TRBV4-3 and TRBJ2-7; 12 bases are shared with TRBD2. The CDR3 nucleotides read TGCGCCAGCAGCCACGGACTAGCGGGAACCTACGAGCAGTACTTC. It encodes CASSHGLAGTYEQYF.